The present T cell receptor beta chain was sequenced within a study of cytomegalovirus exposure and HLA in healthy donors. Study-level background: Early release data held roughly 90 million unique TCRs from HLA-typed donors.

Study-level findings and limits: A later analysis found TCR association rates differed by HLA locus, highest for DRB1 and lowest for HLA-C. A later analysis showed that HLA-associated TCR beta chains had undergone more clonal expansion than equally common others.

All the people who gave samples were healthy bone marrow donors. The CDR3 has 17 residues. Germline V gene lookup returns CDR1 SGHVS and CDR2 FQNEAQ. Of note for this clone: Its specificity is not known. A junction end diverges from the germline sequence, so it may reflect a read error.

The study ran its PCR with 60 Vbeta and 13 Jbeta primers. Measured with immunoSEQ multiplex PCR; TCRdb has only the in-frame clones, and not every one. The sample holds about 170,000 clones; around 76% are singletons and the top ten take roughly 2%. The receptor's source is a female donor in good health and CMV-seronegative. The sequencing sample was made of PBMCs. The V call is TRBV7-8, the J call TRBJ2-5; D is possibly TRBD2 (6 bases). The CDR3 loop is CANSLPTGVPYQETQYF. DNA of the CDR3: TGTGCCAACAGCCTACCGACGGGGGTTCCTTACCAAGAGACCCAGTACTTC.